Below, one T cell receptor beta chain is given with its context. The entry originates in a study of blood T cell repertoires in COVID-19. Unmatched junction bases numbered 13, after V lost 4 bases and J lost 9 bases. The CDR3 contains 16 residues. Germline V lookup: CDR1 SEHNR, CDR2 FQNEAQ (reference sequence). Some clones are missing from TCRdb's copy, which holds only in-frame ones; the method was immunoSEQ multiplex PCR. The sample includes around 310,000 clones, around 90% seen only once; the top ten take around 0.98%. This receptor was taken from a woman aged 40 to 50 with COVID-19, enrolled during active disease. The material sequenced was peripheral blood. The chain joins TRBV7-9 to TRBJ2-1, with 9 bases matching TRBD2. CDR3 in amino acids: CASSWHSGRGIGEQFF. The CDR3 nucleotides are TGTGCCAGCAGCTGGCATAGCGGGAGAGGTATCGGTGAGCAGTTCTTC. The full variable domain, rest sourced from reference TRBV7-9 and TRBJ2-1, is DTGVSQNPRHKITKRGQNVTFRCDPISEHNRLYWYRQTLGQGPEFLTYFQNEAQLEKSRLLSDRFSAERPKGSFSTLEIQRTEQGDSAMYLCASSWHSGRGIGEQFFGPGTRLTVL.